This T cell receptor beta chain was sequenced for a study of blood T cell repertoires in COVID-19. Study details: The samples span acute and convalescent COVID-19 from the United States, Italy and Spain. T cells, B-cell-depleted T cells, or PBMCs supplied cDNA or gDNA.

CDR1 SGHNT and CDR2 YENEEA come from the germline V gene. This CDR3 region has 15 residues. Losses at the gene ends were 3 bases for V and 8 bases for J; bases not matched to a gene: 3. Per the study methods: Researchers report that nucleated cell counts were estimated from reference gene primer amplification. The repertoire was sequenced with immunoSEQ multiplex PCR; TCRdb's copy has only in-frame clones and lacks some. Clone size and V and J calls were adopted from that table, with D and trimming inferred from the DNA. The repertoire holds roughly 180,000 clones, with about 82% as singletons. Input material: peripheral blood. The J gene is TRBJ2-1, the V gene TRBV11-3, with 14 bases aligning to TRBD2. The TCR sequence derives from a woman aged 30 to 39 with acute or convalescent COVID-19. In nucleotides, the CDR3 is TGTGCCAGCAGCTTGGGACTAGCGGGAGAACATGAGCAGTTCTTC. It encodes CASSLGLAGEHEQFF.